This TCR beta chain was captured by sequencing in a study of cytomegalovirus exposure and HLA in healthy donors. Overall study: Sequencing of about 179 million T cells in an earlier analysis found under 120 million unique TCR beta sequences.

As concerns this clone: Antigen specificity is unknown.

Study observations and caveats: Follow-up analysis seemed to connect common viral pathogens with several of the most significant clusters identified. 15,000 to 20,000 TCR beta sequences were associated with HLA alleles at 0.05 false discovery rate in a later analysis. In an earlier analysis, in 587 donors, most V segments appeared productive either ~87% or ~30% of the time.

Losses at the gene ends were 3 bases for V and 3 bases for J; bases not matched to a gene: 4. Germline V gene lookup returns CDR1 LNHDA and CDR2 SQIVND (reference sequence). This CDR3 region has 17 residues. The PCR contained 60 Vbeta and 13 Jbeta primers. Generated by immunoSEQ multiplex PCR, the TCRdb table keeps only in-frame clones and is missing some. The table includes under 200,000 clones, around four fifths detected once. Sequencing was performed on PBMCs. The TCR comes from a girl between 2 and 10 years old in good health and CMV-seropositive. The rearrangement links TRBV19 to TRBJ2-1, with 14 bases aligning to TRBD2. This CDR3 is CASSIGTSGGSYNEQFF. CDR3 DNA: TGTGCCAGTAGTATCGGGACTAGCGGGGGAAGCTACAATGAGCAGTTCTTC. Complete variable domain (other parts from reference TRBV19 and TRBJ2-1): DGGITQSPKYLFRKEGQNVTLSCEQNLNHDAMYWYRQDPGQGLRLIYYSQIVNDFQKGDIAEGYSVSREKKESFPLTVTSAQKNPTAFYLCASSIGTSGGSYNEQFFGPGTRLTVL.